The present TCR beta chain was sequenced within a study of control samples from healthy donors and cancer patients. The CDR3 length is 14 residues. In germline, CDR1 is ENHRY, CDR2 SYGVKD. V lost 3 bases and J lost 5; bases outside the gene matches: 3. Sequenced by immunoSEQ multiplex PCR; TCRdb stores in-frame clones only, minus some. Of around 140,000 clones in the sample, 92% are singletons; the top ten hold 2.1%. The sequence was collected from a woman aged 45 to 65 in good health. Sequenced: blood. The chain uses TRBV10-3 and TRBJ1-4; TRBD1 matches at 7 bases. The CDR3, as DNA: TGTGCCATCAGTGAAGGGGGCCCGAATGAAAAACTGTTTTTT. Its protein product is CAISEGGPNEKLFF.